This is a list of T cell receptor beta chains from one sample in a study of shared clonotypes between healthy human individuals. Sequenced by immunoSEQ multiplex PCR; TCRdb stores in-frame clones only, minus some. The sample consists of fewer than 650,000 clones, about 80% of them appearing once. The sample comprised PBMCs. Every receptor here comes from a woman aged 35 to 49 in good health. Some clones in this sample may be carry-over from other donors' samples. Both conserved end residues are part of each CDR3. D genes are given only for firm matches. Expanded clones get a size class; other rows say once, few or many, or leave the size out.

d_call clone_size cdr3_length j_call v_call cdr3_aa cdr3_nt
NA once 15 TRBJ2-7 TRBV6-1 CASSQVGTPVNEQYF TGTGCCAGCAGTCAGGTCGGGACTCCTGTCAACGAGCAGTACTTC
NA NA 12 TRBJ2-5 TRBV29-1 CSVEWWKETQYF TGCAGCGTTGAATGGTGGAAGGAGACCCAGTACTTC
TRBD1 NA 14 TRBJ1-2 TRBV6-6 CASRSTGEDYGYTF TGTGCCAGCAGATCGACAGGGGAGGACTATGGCTACACCTTC
NA NA 14 TRBJ2-3 TRBV7-2 CASSLGLSGDTQYF TGTGCCAGCAGCTTAGGGCTGTCTGGAGATACGCAGTATTTT
TRBD1 NA 14 TRBJ1-2 TRBV7-3 CASSLKRGPEGYTF TGTGCCAGCAGCTTAAAAAGGGGGCCGGAAGGCTACACCTTC
NA NA 15 TRBJ2-3 TRBV25-1 CASSEWGTITDTQYF TGTGCCAGCAGTGAATGGGGGACCATCACAGATACGCAGTATTTT
NA NA 11 TRBJ2-7 TRBV25-1 CASRMGYEQYF TGTGCCAGCAGGATGGGTTACGAGCAGTACTTC
NA NA 19 TRBJ1-3 TRBV11-2 CASSLTPLIRTKGGNTIYF TGTGCCAGCAGCTTAACCCCCTTGATCCGGACAAAGGGTGGAAACACCATATATTTT
NA few 13 TRBJ1-1 TRBV2 CASSENKGSGAFF TGTGCCAGCAGTGAAAACAAGGGAAGTGGAGCTTTCTTT
NA few 13 TRBJ1-1 TRBV30 CAWSATGFTEAFF TGTGCCTGGAGCGCCACCGGGTTCACTGAAGCTTTCTTT
TRBD1 NA 19 TRBJ1-3 TRBV4-2 CASSQDPIKNDRGLNTIYF TGTGCCAGCAGCCAAGACCCAATTAAAAATGACAGGGGGCTTAACACCATATATTTT
NA NA 15 TRBJ2-7 TRBV7-8 CASSLASGGFDEQYF TGTGCCAGCAGCTTAGCGTCAGGGGGGTTCGACGAGCAGTACTTC
NA NA 16 TRBJ2-5 TRBV11-2 CASSLGAMVGQETQYF TGTGCCAGCAGCTTGGGTGCGATGGTGGGGCAAGAGACCCAGTACTTC
NA NA 15 TRBJ1-1 TRBV4-2 CASSQEGTVAGEAFF TGTGCCAGCAGCCAAGAGGGGACGGTAGCGGGTGAAGCTTTCTTT
NA once 13 TRBJ2-1 TRBV5-1 CASRSGSYNEQFF TGCGCCAGCAGATCAGGGTCCTACAATGAGCAGTTCTTC
NA NA 15 TRBJ2-7 TRBV28 CASSSGRPGAYEQYF TGTGCCAGCAGTTCCGGACGCCCGGGGGCCTACGAGCAGTACTTC